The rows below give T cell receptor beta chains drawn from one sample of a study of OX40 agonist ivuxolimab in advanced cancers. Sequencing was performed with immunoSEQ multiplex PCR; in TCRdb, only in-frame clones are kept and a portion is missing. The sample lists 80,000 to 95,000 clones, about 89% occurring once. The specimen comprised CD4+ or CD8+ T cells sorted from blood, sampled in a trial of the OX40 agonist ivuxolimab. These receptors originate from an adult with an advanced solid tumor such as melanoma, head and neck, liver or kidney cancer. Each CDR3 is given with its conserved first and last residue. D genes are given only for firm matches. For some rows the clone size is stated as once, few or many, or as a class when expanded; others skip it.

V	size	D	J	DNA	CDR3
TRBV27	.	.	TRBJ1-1	TGTGCCAGCAGTTTAAGGGCAGAGAACACTGAAGCTTTCTTT	CASSLRAENTEAFF
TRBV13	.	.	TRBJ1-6	TGTGCCAGCAGCTTAGGCAGGGTAGAAGGCCATTCACCCCTCCACTTT	CASSLGRVEGHSPLHF
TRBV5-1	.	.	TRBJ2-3	TGCGCCAGCAGCTTGGTCCGAAGGGGAGATACGCAGTATTTT	CASSLVRRGDTQYF
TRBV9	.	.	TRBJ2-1	TGTGCCAGCAGCGTAGGAGCGGTACGCTCCTACAATGAGCAGTTCTTC	CASSVGAVRSYNEQFF
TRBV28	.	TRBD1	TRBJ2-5	TGTGCCAGCCTGGGACAGCAAGAGACCCAGTACTTC	CASLGQQETQYF
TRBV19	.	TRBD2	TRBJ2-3	TGTGCCAGTAGTATAGATCGCGGGACTAGCGGGAGGGGTACAGATACGCAGTATTTT	CASSIDRGTSGRGTDTQYF
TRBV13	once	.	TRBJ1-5	TGTGCCAGCAGCCAAGAAAATCAGCCCCAGCATTTT	CASSQENQPQHF
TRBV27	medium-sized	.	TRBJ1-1	TGTGCCAGCAGCCTCAAATCGGTCTTCGCTGAAGCTTTCTTT	CASSLKSVFAEAFF
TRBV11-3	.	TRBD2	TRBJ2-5	TGTGCCAGCAGCGTAACTAGCGGCCAAGAGACCCAGTACTTC	CASSVTSGQETQYF
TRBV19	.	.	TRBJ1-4	TGTGCCAGTAGTCCCCGGGAGGGCGTATCTGAAAAACTGTTTTTT	CASSPREGVSEKLFF
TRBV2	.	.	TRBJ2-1	TGTGCCAGCAGTGAAGCTCGGTCCTACAATGAGCAGTTCTTC	CASSEARSYNEQFF
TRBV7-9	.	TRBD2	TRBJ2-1	TGTGCCAGCAGCTTAGCCTTCTTGCAGCGGGGTTCCAACAATGAGCAGTTCTTC	CASSLAFLQRGSNNEQFF
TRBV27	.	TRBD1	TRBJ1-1	TGTGCCAGCAGTTTCGGGACAGTAAACACTGAAGCTTTCTTT	CASSFGTVNTEAFF
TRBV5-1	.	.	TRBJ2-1	TGCGCCAGCAGCTTGGTCCCAATTGGAGAGGAGCAGTTCTTC	CASSLVPIGEEQFF
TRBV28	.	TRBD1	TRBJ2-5	TGTGCCAGCAGATCACCGGGACAGGGGGCGATCGGGGCTCAGTACTTC	CASRSPGQGAIGAQYF
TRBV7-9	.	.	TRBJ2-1	TGTGCCAGCAGCCTTTTGCGGGAAGGAAACCTCTACAATGAGCAGTTCTTC	CASSLLREGNLYNEQFF
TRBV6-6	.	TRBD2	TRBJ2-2	TGTGCCAGCAGTTACTCGCGGGGGTCCGGGGAGCTGTTTTTT	CASSYSRGSGELFF
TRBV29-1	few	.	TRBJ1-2	TGCAGCGTTGAAGACTCCCCAAGTGGCTACACCTTC	CSVEDSPSGYTF
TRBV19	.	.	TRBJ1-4	TGTGCCAGTAGTATAGGAGGACGGCGCTTTAATGAAAAACTGTTTTTT	CASSIGGRRFNEKLFF
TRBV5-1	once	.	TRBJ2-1	TGCGCCAGCAGCCGGACTGGCTCCTACAATGAGCAGTTCTTC	CASSRTGSYNEQFF
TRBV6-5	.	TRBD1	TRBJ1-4	TGTGCCAGCAGTTACGACAGGGGAAGTGAAAAACTGTTTTTT	CASSYDRGSEKLFF